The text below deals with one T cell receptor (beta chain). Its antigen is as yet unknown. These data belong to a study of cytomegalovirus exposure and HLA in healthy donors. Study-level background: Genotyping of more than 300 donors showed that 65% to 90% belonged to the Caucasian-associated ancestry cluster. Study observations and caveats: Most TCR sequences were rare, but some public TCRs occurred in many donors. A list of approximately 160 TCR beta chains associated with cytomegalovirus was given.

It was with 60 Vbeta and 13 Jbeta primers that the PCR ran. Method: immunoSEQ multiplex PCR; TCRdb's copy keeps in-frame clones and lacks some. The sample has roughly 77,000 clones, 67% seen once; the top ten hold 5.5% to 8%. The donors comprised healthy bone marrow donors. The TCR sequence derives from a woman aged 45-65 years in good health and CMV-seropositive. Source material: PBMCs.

The CDR3 DNA is TGTGCCAGCAGGTCCGGGACAGGGGGCATTAACTATGGCTACACCTTC. This gives the protein CASRSGTGGINYGYTF. The chain uses TRBV2 and TRBJ1-2; 12 nucleotides align to TRBD1. J lost 1 base, V lost 6 bases, and 6 bases had no gene match. The CDR3 runs to 16 residues. The germline gives CDR1 SNHLY, CDR2 FYNNEI.